The 19 T cell receptor beta chains in this list originate from one sample, sequenced in a study of chemoradiotherapy in HPV16-positive cancers. TCRdb's copy holds only in-frame clones and misses some; the assay was immunoSEQ multiplex PCR. The sample holds about 68,000 clones, 88% seen once. Sample: blood, taken from a patient who underwent chemoradiotherapy. These receptor sequences come from a human donor with HPV-associated anogenital cancer.

This clone was seen repeatedly, ten times or more. The chain recombines TRBV7-3 with TRBJ2-3; 14 nucleotides agree with TRBD2. This CDR3 spans 15 amino acids. Trimming at V came to 4 bases and at J to 3 bases, leaving 0 bases not matched to a gene. Germline V gene sequence: CDR1 SGHTA, CDR2 FQGTGA. CDR3 amino acids: CASSWTSGGTDTQYF. In nucleotides, the CDR3 is TGTGCCAGCAGCTGGACTAGCGGGGGGACAGATACGCAGTATTTT.

The J gene is TRBJ2-7, the V gene TRBV23-1; 9 positions agree with TRBD2. TRBV23-1 is flagged as an ORF with uncertain function. V dropped 0 bases and J dropped 4; count of bases not matched to a gene: 16. This CDR3 spans 19 amino acids. CDR3 sequence (DNA): TGCGCCAGCAGTCAATCACCCAAACCGTCATTAGCGGGAGCATACGAGCAGTACTTC. Translation: CASSQSPKPSLAGAYEQYF.

The chain links TRBV6-1 to TRBJ2-5; 9 bases agree with TRBD1. The CDR3 totals 17 residues. Trimming at V came to 1 base and at J to 3 bases, leaving 9 bases not matched to a gene. Germline V lookup: CDR1 MNHNS, CDR2 SASEGT. CDR3 protein: CASSEGRGQGRKETQYF. Written as DNA, the CDR3 is TGTGCCAGCAGTGAAGGTAGAGGACAGGGGAGAAAAGAGACCCAGTACTTC.

The chain has TRBV27 and TRBJ1-2; 7 bases align to TRBD1. The CDR3 is 14 residues long. CDR1 is MNHEY, CDR2 SMNVEV, per germline (reference sequence). V gave up 3 bases and J gave up 4 bases; unmatched junction bases: 5. This CDR3 reads CASSLAGGRYGYTF. The CDR3 DNA sequence: TGTGCCAGCAGTTTGGCAGGGGGACGCTATGGCTACACCTTC.

This clone was picked up one time. V is TRBV6-5 and J is TRBJ1-2; D not resolved. Deletions cut 5 bases from V and 8 bases from J, with 15 bases between. From germline, CDR1 is MNHEY and CDR2 SVGAGI. CDR3 size: 13 residues. DNA of the CDR3: TGTGCCAGCAGTATCGGACCCGAATTGGGCTACACCTTC. The encoded protein is CASSIGPELGYTF.

CDR3 sequence: CASSFSSGLVVVHGELFF. For the CDR3, the DNA is TGTGCCAGCAGCTTTAGCTCCGGACTTGTGGTTGTTCACGGGGAGCTGTTTTTT. This sequence joins TRBV7-2 and TRBJ2-2; a weak D match, TRBD2 (5 bases). Germline V CDR1 and CDR2: SGHTA, FQGNSA. The CDR3 is 18 amino acids. Trimming shortened V by 3 bases and J by 7 bases, and 24 bases separated the two germline ends.

The rearrangement uses TRBV6-1 and TRBJ1-2, with D unresolved. CDR1 is MNHNS and CDR2 is SASEGT in the germline V gene. The CDR3 length is 12 residues. Trimming cost V 6 bases and J 7 bases, with 12 bases left between them. CDR3 protein: CASSLSVVGYTF. In nucleotides, the CDR3 is TGTGCCAGCAGCCTTAGCGTTGTTGGCTACACCTTC.

The chain links TRBV5-4 to TRBJ2-2, with D tentatively TRBD2 (6 bases). The CDR3 length is 15 residues. Germline V gives CDR1 SGHNT, CDR2 YYREEE (reference sequence). V was pared by 5 bases and J by 4 bases, with 15 bases between. DNA of the CDR3: TGTGCCAGCAGGCCCGGCGGGACGGGCACCGGGGAGCTGTTTTTT. Translation gives CASRPGGTGTGELFF.

The chain joins TRBV28 to TRBJ2-3; 8 bases are shared with TRBD1. Germline CDR1 reads MDHEN; CDR2 reads SYDVKM. Trimming cost V 7 bases and J 4 bases; bases outside gene matches: 25. This CDR3 region has 20 residues. This CDR3 reads CASTPSRAGGGNESPDTQYF. Written as DNA, the CDR3 is TGTGCCAGCACCCCAAGTCGGGCAGGGGGCGGAAATGAATCCCCAGATACGCAGTATTTT.

In DNA form, the CDR3 reads TGTGCCAGCAGTGAAGCGGAGACAGTGAACACTGAAGCTTTCTTT. It is translated as CASSEAETVNTEAFF. The chain joins TRBV2 to TRBJ1-1, with D possibly matching TRBD1 (5 bases). V was clipped by 0 bases and J by 0 bases, with 8 bases between them. This CDR3 has 15 residues. Germline V lookup: CDR1 SNHLY, CDR2 FYNNEI.

There are many counts of this clone. The rearrangement joins TRBV19 to TRBJ1-1, with 7 bases aligning to TRBD1. V lost 6 bases and J lost 4; bases outside the gene matches: 2. The CDR3 consists of 12 residues. In germline, CDR1 is LNHDA, CDR2 SQIVND (reference sequence). CDR3 in amino acids: CASRTGFTEAFF. The CDR3 DNA reads as TGTGCCAGTAGGACAGGGTTCACTGAAGCTTTCTTT.

The chain is built from TRBV10-1 and TRBJ2-1, with D uncertain. CDR3 length: 13 amino acids. Trimming took off 2 bases at V and 8 bases at J, with 10 bases between the two ends. The germline V gene encodes CDR1 WNHNN and CDR2 SYGVQD (reference sequence). The CDR3 sequence is CASSEIGRDEQFF. CDR3 in DNA: TGCGCCAGCAGTGAGATAGGCCGGGATGAGCAGTTCTTC.

This chain connects TRBV19 to TRBJ1-1; TRBD1 agrees at 8 bases. Germline V lookup: CDR1 LNHDA, CDR2 SQIVND (reference sequence). V lost 3 bases and J lost 0; bases outside the gene matches: 6. The CDR3 totals 16 residues. DNA of the CDR3: TGTGCCAGTAGTATCCCCCGGACAGGGCTGAACACTGAAGCTTTCTTT. Translated: CASSIPRTGLNTEAFF.

The J gene is TRBJ1-1, the V gene TRBV19; maybe TRBD1 (5 bases). The CDR3 length is 16 residues. V was pared by 3 bases and J by 2 bases, with 16 bases between. In germline, CDR1 is LNHDA, CDR2 SQIVND (reference sequence). In DNA, the CDR3 is TGTGCCAGTAGTATCCGCAGGACAAGAGAAAACACTGAAGCTTTCTTT. Encoded protein: CASSIRRTRENTEAFF.

This chain uses TRBV6-1 with TRBJ1-2; D might be TRBD1 (5 bases). The germline V gene has CDR1 MNHNS and CDR2 SASEGT. The CDR3 spans 16 residues. The ends were cut back, 2 bases at V and 0 bases at J, with 13 bases in the middle. The CDR3 here is CASSERPGGANYGYTF. For the CDR3, the DNA is TGTGCCAGCAGTGAAAGGCCCGGGGGGGCTAACTATGGCTACACCTTC.

The gene calls are TRBV28 and TRBJ1-2; 8 bases line up with TRBD1. Germline-derived CDR1 and CDR2 are MDHEN and SYDVKM. V lost 7 bases and J lost 8; bases outside the gene matches: 9. There are 13 residues in the CDR3. The CDR3, as DNA: TGTGCCAGCACCCTTCGAGACAGGGGAGGCTACACCTTC. Its protein product is CASTLRDRGGYTF.

The sample holds one count of this clone. The genes are TRBV15 and TRBJ2-7; 9 bases agree with TRBD1. Germline CDR1 LNHNV, CDR2 YYDKDF (reference sequence). The CDR3 is 16 amino acids. The V gene end was trimmed by 2 bases and the J gene end by 4 bases; junction bases not matched to a gene: 9. The chain's CDR3 is CATSRPPGQGHYEQYF. CDR3 in DNA: TGTGCCACCAGCAGACCGCCGGGACAGGGTCATTACGAGCAGTACTTC.

This chain links TRBV28 with TRBJ1-5; 8 bases agree with TRBD1. Germline CDR1 and CDR2: MDHEN and SYDVKM. The CDR3 has 14 amino acids. V shed 6 bases and J 1 base; nucleotides not matched to a gene: 2. CDR3 loop: CASSWTGSNQPQHF. For the CDR3, the DNA is TGTGCCAGCAGCTGGACAGGGAGCAATCAGCCCCAGCATTTT.

This chain joins TRBV7-9 and TRBJ2-7; 16 bases map to TRBD2. CDR3 size: 16 residues. Germline V lookup: CDR1 SEHNR, CDR2 FQNEAQ (reference sequence). The V and J ends lost 4 bases and 7 bases, in that order; junction bases with no gene match: 7. CDR3 region: CASSSGTSGRVGEQYF. The CDR3, as DNA: TGTGCCAGCAGCTCCGGGACTAGCGGGAGGGTGGGAGAGCAGTACTTC.